The rows below give T cell receptor beta chains drawn from one sample of a study of blood T cell repertoires in COVID-19. Assay: immunoSEQ multiplex PCR; the TCRdb copy retains only in-frame clones and omits some. The sample consists of about 91,000 clones, around four fifths of them appearing once. Sequences were obtained from peripheral blood. These receptors were collected from an elderly woman with acute or convalescent COVID-19. The CDR3 runs from the conserved cysteine through the conserved F or W. Each record gives: V gene, J gene, CDR3 protein.

TRBV5-1	TRBJ2-1	CASSFSRTVPTYNEQFF
TRBV9	TRBJ2-2	CASSGGDRGWPGELFF
TRBV19	TRBJ1-6	CATSDRGDDSPLHF
TRBV9	TRBJ1-1	CASSPQGSLIPEAFF
TRBV19	TRBJ2-1	CASSVTSGRSSYNEQFF
TRBV6-5	TRBJ1-1	CASSRDRVNTEAFF
TRBV2	TRBJ2-7	CASSVGLGNEQYF
TRBV6-4	TRBJ2-7	CASSNYRGEQYF
TRBV27	TRBJ2-1	CASSPLGTSLPEQFF
TRBV27	TRBJ1-6	CASSLRRPELNRKGSNSPLHF
TRBV7-2	TRBJ2-1	CASSLQTSFYNEQFF
TRBV21-1	TRBJ1-5	CASISPQARQPQHF
TRBV27	TRBJ2-4	CASRMSGIGANIQYF
TRBV24-1	TRBJ1-5	CATSDPQRTGNQPQHF
TRBV9	TRBJ2-7	CASSDGQADYYEQYF
TRBV5-5	TRBJ2-1	CASSDGGTSGPNEQFF
TRBV19	TRBJ2-5	CASNPTGQETQYF
TRBV7-3	TRBJ1-2	CASSLSGQSYGYTF
TRBV12-3/TRBV12-4	TRBJ2-2	CASSVLGAGELFF
TRBV6-5	TRBJ2-4	CASSSLGGLQYF
TRBV9	TRBJ2-7	CASSTRTGTDEQYF
TRBV24-1	TRBJ2-6	CATSGGSSGANVLTF
TRBV11-2	TRBJ2-1	CASSGGLAGKQFF
TRBV21-1	TRBJ2-3	CASSKGRTGRGTQYF
TRBV6-6	TRBJ1-2	CANRPTGGDYGYTF
TRBV7-2	TRBJ1-1	CASSLGRILNTEAFF
TRBV7-9	TRBJ1-2	CASSEGLSYGYTF
TRBV3-1/TRBV3-2	TRBJ1-5	CASSHSSQGLNQPQHF
TRBV5-4	TRBJ1-6	CASSTRTGTGVNSPLHF
TRBV28	TRBJ1-5	CASSLATGGQPQHF
TRBV4-1	TRBJ2-3	CASSQEQLPSTDTQYF
TRBV7-2	TRBJ2-7	CASSLGSGGPGDEQYF